The sequence of this T cell receptor beta chain was determined in a study of T cells in Graves' hyperthyroidism and ophthalmopathy. Amplified regions were TCR beta CDR3 sequences from RNA transcripts. The HTBI primer set served for first-round RT-PCR of the TCR CDR3. TCRdb passed the multiplex PCR reads through MiXCR, listing each CDR3 protein once. Altogether about 46,000 distinct CDR3 sequences are present, approximately 49% being singletons, with the ten largest covering roughly 32%. Patients were excluded because of uncontrolled infection, other autoimmune disease, pregnancy or lactation. Each diagnosis drew on symptoms, thyroxine, TRAb, thyroid ultrasound and orbital computed tomography findings. The sequencing sample was made of peripheral blood or thyroid tissue (not recorded which). The clonotype comes from a woman in her forties or fifties with Graves' hyperthyroidism.

CDR3 nucleotides: TGTGCCAGCAGCTTACACAGGGACAATTCACCCCTCCACTTT. It encodes CASSLHRDNSPLHF. V gene TRBV7-3 combines with J gene TRBJ1-6; D may be TRBD1 (6 bases). V was cut by 2 bases and J by 7 bases, with 9 bases left in between. Germline CDR1 reads SGHTA; CDR2 reads FQGTGA. The CDR3 loop spans 14 amino acids.